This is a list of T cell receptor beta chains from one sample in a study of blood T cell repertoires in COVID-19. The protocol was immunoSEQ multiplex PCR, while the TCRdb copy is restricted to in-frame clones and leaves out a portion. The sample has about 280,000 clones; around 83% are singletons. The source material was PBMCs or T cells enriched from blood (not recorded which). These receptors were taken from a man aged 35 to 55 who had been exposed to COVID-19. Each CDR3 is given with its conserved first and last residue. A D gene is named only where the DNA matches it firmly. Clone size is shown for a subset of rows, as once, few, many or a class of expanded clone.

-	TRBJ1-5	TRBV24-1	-	TGTGCCTCCAGTGGGCCGGGGGACAATCAGCCCCAGCATTTT	CASSGPGDNQPQHF
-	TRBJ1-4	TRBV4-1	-	TGCGCCAGCAGCCAAGAATCGCTCTGGACAGCTCCTACTAATGAAAAACTGTTTTTT	CASSQESLWTAPTNEKLFF
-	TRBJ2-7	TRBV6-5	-	TGTGCCAGCAGTTACTCGGGGAGTTTGGGTTACGAGCAGTACTTC	CASSYSGSLGYEQYF
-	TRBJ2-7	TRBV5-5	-	TGTGCCAGCAGCTTTCTTCAGGGTTACTCCTACGAGCAGTACTTC	CASSFLQGYSYEQYF
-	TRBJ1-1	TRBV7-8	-	TGTGCCAGCAGCTTAGCGCACCAGCGAGAAGCTTTCTTT	CASSLAHQREAFF
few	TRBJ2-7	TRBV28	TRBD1	TGTGCCAGCAGTTCACACCTGACAGGGAAGTACGAGCAGTACTTC	CASSSHLTGKYEQYF
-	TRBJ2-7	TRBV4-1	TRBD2	TGCGCCAGCAGCCATTGGGAGGGAGTCGGTTACGAGCAGTACTTC	CASSHWEGVGYEQYF
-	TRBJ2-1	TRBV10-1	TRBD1	TGCGCCAGCAGTTCCGCACAGGGGAATTTGGGCGATGAGCAGTTCTTC	CASSSAQGNLGDEQFF
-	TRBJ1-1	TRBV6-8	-	TGTGCCAGCAGGAGACAAGAGAACACTGAAGCTTTCTTT	CASRRQENTEAFF
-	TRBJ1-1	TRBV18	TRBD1	TGTGCCAGCTCAACTGAACAGGGGGCGCAGACTGAAGCTTTCTTT	CASSTEQGAQTEAFF
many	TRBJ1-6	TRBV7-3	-	TGTGCCAGCAGCCAGGAAGGCGGGGGAAATTCACCCCTCCACTTT	CASSQEGGGNSPLHF
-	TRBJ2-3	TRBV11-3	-	TGTGCCAGCAGCTTACTCGAGGGCTATACGCAGTATTTT	CASSLLEGYTQYF
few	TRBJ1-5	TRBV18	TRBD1	TGTGCCAGCTCACCACGGGAGGGACAGGACTTTAGTCAGCCCCAGCATTTT	CASSPREGQDFSQPQHF
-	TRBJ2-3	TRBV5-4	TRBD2	TGTGCCAGCAGCTTGACCTTAGCGGGAGCAAGGGATACGCAGTATTTT	CASSLTLAGARDTQYF
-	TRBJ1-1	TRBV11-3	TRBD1	TGTGCCAGCAGCGAGAGGGACAGGCCTTTCTTT	CASSERDRPFF
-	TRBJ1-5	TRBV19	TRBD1	TGTGCCAGTATGGGACAGTCCCCCGGGCAGCCCCAGCATTTT	CASMGQSPGQPQHF
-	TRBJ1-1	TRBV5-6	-	TGTGCCAGCAGCCCGTACAAGAACACTGAAGCTTTCTTT	CASSPYKNTEAFF
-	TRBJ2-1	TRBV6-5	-	TGTGCCAGCAGCCCGTACAATGAGCAGTTCTTC	CASSPYNEQFF
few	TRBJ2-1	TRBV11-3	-	TGTGCCAGCAGCCAGGACACGTACAATGAGCAGTTCTTC	CASSQDTYNEQFF
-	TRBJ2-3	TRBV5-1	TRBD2	TGCGCCAGCAGCGGGAAGGAAGCGGGAGGCACAGATACGCAGTATTTT	CASSGKEAGGTDTQYF
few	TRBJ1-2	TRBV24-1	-	TGTGCCACCAGTGCTGGATCAGGGGTCGGGGGCTACACCTTC	CATSAGSGVGGYTF
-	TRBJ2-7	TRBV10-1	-	TGCGCCAGCAGTGTCGGGAATCAATACGAGCAGTACTTC	CASSVGNQYEQYF
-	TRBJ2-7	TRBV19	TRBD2	TGTGCCAGTAGTATTGGACTAGCGGGAACCTACGAGCAGTACTTC	CASSIGLAGTYEQYF
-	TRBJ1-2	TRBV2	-	TGTGCCAGCAGTTCTACAGTCTATGGCTACACCTTC	CASSSTVYGYTF
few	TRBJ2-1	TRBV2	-	TGTGCCAGCCCTTCGAGGGAGAGCTCCTACAATGAGCAGTTCTTC	CASPSRESSYNEQFF
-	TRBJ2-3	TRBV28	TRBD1	TGTGCCAGCAGTTTCGGACAGGGTCCCACAGATACGCAGTATTTT	CASSFGQGPTDTQYF
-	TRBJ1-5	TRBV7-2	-	TGTGCCAGCAGCGAAGGACTTAGATTTGAGCCCCAGCATTTT	CASSEGLRFEPQHF
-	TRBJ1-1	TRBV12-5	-	TGTGCTAGTGGTTTGGTACAGGGTCGGGGCAGTGAAGCTTTCTTT	CASGLVQGRGSEAFF
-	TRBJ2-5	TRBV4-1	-	TGCGCCAGCAGCCAAGATGGGCCGGGACTTGCTCAAGAGACCCAGTACTTC	CASSQDGPGLAQETQYF
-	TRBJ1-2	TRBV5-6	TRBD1	TGTGCCAGCAGCATCCCGGGACAGGGGAGAATTGCTAACTATGGCTACACCTTC	CASSIPGQGRIANYGYTF
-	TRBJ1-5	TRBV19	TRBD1	TGTGCCAGTAGGCCCCGGGACAGGGGAAATCAGCCCCAGCATTTT	CASRPRDRGNQPQHF
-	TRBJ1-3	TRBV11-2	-	-	CASILDPPGTIYF
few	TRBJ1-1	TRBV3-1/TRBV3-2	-	TGTGCCAGCAGCCAAGAGGTGGCAGTTAAAGCTTTCTTT	CASSQEVAVKAFF
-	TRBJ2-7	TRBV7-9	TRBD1	TGTGCCAGCAGCCCTCCTCTGGGACAGGGCTCCTACGAGCAGTACTTC	CASSPPLGQGSYEQYF
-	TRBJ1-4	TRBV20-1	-	TGCAGTGCTAGTCCCAGGGCTGGTAATGAAAAACTGTTTTTT	CSASPRAGNEKLFF
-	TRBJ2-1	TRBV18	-	TGTGCCAGCTCACCTAGGAGGGCGACCAATGAGCAGTTCTTC	CASSPRRATNEQFF
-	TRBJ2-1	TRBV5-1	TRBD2	TGCGCCAGCAGCTTGGTTCCTAGTAGCGGGAGGATTACCCACAATGAGCAGTTCTTC	CASSLVPSSGRITHNEQFF
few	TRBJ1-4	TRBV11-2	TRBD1	TGTGCCAGCGCGCTGGGACAGCAAACAACTAATGAAAAACTGTTTTTT	CASALGQQTTNEKLFF
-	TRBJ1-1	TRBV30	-	TGTGCCTGGAACCGACGGGGGTCAACTGAAGCTTTCTTT	CAWNRRGSTEAFF
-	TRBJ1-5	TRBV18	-	TGTGCCAGCTCACCGGGCCAGACCAATCAGCCCCAGCATTTT	CASSPGQTNQPQHF
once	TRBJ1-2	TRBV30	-	TGTGCCTGGAGTAGCGACGGGTATGGCTACACCTTC	CAWSSDGYGYTF
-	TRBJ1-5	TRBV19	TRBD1	TGTGCCAGTAGTATGTACGTGGGACAGGTAAGCAATCAGCCCCAGCATTTT	CASSMYVGQVSNQPQHF
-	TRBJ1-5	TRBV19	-	TGTGCCAGTAGGTGGGCAATCAATCAGCCCCAGCATTTT	CASRWAINQPQHF
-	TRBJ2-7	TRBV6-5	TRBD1	TGTGCCAGCAGGCATGGACAGGGAGGCTACGAGCAGTACTTC	CASRHGQGGYEQYF
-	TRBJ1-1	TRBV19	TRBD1	TGTGCCAGTAGTATAGATCATGGGACAGGGATAAAGAACACTGAAGCTTTCTTT	CASSIDHGTGIKNTEAFF
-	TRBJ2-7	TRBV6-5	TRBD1	TGTGCCAGCCTTCCCCCGGGACAGGGCTACGAGCAGTACTTC	CASLPPGQGYEQYF
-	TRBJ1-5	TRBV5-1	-	TGCGCCAGCAGCCATACAGGGACGGGCAATCAGCCCCAGCATTTT	CASSHTGTGNQPQHF
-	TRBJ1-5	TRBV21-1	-	TGTGCCAGCAGCAAGACAGGGTTTGTCGGCAATCAGCCCCAGCATTTT	CASSKTGFVGNQPQHF
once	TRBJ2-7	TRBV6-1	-	TGTGCCAGCAGTGAATTGCGGCCCCCCTACGAGCAGTACTTC	CASSELRPPYEQYF
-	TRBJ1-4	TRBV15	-	TGTGCCACCAGCAGAGTATCGGGGTCAACTAATGAAAAACTGTTTTTT	CATSRVSGSTNEKLFF
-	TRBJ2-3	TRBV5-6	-	TGTGCCAGCAGCTTGGTCCTGGGGGGTTTCACAGATACGCAGTATTTT	CASSLVLGGFTDTQYF
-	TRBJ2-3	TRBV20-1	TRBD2	TGCAGTGCTAGTGCCCTGCTGTTAGCGGGGAGCACAGATACGCAGTATTTT	CSASALLLAGSTDTQYF
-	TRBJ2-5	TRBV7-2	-	TGTGCCAGCAGCTTAGAGGGCAGTGCGGGAACCCAGTACTTC	CASSLEGSAGTQYF
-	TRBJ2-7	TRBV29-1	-	TGCAGCGCCAAGGTGGCGGAGGGCCCGAACGAGCAGTACTTC	CSAKVAEGPNEQYF
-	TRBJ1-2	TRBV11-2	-	TGTGCCAGCAGCTTAAGAACTTGGGAGTTAGCTGGCTACACCTTC	CASSLRTWELAGYTF
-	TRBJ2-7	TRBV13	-	TGTGCCAGCAGCCTCACAAGCGGAGACTCTAGCTACGAGCAGTACTTC	CASSLTSGDSSYEQYF
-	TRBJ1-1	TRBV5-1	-	TGCGCCAGCAGCTTGACGGTATCCTTCACTGAAGCTTTCTTT	CASSLTVSFTEAFF